This entry is about one T cell receptor (beta chain). This CDR3 region has 12 residues. With 7 bases removed from V and 2 bases from J, the gap between germline ends came to 6 bases. CDR1 is MDHEN, CDR2 SYDVKM, per germline. This sample is part of a study of blood T cell repertoires in COVID-19. Looking at the study overall: Recovery meant two consecutive negative NP/OP PCR tests, professional clearance, or resolved symptoms.

Participant-given clinical history determined each cohort assignment. As originally analysed: Amplification of reference gene primers provided the estimated nucleated cell counts. Assay used: immunoSEQ multiplex PCR; TCRdb lists only in-frame clones, some missing. That table is the source of V, J and clone size, and D and trimming were worked out from the DNA. The sample has roughly 200,000 clones, around nine tenths seen once. Sequenced input: PBMCs or T cells enriched from blood (not recorded which). This chain joins TRBV28 and TRBJ2-1; D gene unclear. The clonotype was recovered from a man aged 25-40 years in a cohort exposed to, infected with or recovered from COVID-19 (not recorded which). The CDR3 coding sequence is TGTGCCAGCACGAGCACCTACAATGAGCAGTTCTTC. Protein product: CASTSTYNEQFF.